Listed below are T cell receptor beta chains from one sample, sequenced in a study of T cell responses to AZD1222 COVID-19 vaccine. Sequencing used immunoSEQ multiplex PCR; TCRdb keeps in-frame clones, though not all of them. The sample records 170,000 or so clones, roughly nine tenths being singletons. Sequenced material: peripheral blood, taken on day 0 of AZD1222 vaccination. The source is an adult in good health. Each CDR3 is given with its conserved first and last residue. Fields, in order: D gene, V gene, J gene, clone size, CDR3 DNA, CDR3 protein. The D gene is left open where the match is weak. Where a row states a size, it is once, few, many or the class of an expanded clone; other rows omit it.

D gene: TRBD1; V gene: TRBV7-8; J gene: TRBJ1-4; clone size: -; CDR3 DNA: TGTGCCAGCAGTTCCGGACGACAGGGCAATAATGAAAAACTGTTTTTT; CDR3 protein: CASSSGRQGNNEKLFF
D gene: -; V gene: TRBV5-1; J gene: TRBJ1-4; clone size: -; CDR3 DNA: TGCGCCAGCAGCTTGGGGGGGAGAACTAATGAAAAACTGTTTTTT; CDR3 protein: CASSLGGRTNEKLFF
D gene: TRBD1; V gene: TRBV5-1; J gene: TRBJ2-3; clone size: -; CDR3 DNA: TGCGCCAGCAGCCTGGCTACAGGGGCTACAGATACGCAGTATTTT; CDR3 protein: CASSLATGATDTQYF
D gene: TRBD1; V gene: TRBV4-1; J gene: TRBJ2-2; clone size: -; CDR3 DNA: TGCGCCAGCAGCCAGGGTGGAGGGACAGGAAGGGGTACCGGGGAGCTGTTTTTT; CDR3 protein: CASSQGGGTGRGTGELFF
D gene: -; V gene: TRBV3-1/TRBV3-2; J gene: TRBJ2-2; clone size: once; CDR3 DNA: TGTGCCAGCAGCCAAGGTAACGCCGGGGAGCTGTTTTTT; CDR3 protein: CASSQGNAGELFF
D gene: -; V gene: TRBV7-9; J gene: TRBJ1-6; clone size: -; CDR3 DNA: TGTGCCAGCAGCCTTGGGGGCAGCTGGGATCCTCTCCACTTT; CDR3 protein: CASSLGGSWDPLHF
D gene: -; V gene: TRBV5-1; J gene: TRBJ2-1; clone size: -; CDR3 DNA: TGCGCCAGCAGGGGGTACGGGGGATTCTACAATGAGCAGTTCTTC; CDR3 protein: CASRGYGGFYNEQFF
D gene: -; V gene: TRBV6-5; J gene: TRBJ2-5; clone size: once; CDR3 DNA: TGTGCCAGCCGAGGAAGGGTGTCGACAGAGACCCAGTACTTC; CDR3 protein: CASRGRVSTETQYF
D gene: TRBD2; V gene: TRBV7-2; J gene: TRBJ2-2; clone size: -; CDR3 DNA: TGTGCCAGCAGTACCCGGCGGGGGGGTTTCGGGGAGCTGTTTTTT; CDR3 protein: CASSTRRGGFGELFF
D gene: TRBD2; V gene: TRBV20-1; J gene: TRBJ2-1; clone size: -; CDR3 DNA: TGCAGTGCTCCTAGCGGGGGCTCGCAGTTCTTC; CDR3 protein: CSAPSGGSQFF